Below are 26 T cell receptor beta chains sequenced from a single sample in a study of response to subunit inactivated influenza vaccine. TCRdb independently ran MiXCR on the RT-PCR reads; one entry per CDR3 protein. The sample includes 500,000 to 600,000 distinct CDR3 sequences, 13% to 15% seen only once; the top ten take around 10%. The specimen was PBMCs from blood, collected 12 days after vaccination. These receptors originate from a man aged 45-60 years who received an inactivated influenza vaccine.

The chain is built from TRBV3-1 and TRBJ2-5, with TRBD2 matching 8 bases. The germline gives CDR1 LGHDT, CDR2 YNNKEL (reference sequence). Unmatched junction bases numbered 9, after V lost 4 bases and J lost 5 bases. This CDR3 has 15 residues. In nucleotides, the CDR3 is TGTGCCAGCAGCCCCCGGGGGGGGCCAGGGGAGACCCAGTACTTC. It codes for CASSPRGGPGETQYF.

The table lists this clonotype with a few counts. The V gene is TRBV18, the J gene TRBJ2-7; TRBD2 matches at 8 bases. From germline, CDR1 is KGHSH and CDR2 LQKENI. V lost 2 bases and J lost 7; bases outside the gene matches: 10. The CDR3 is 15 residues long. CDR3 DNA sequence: TGTGCCAGCTCACCATCGGGACTAGGGGAATGGGAGCAGTACTTC. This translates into CASSPSGLGEWEQYF.

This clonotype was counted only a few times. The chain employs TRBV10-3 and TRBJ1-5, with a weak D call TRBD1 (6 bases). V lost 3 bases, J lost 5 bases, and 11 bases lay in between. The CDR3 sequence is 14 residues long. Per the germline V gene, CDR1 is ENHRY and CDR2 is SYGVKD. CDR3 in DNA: TGTGCCATCAGTGAATCAACAGGGTATCAGCCCCAGCATTTT. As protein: CAISESTGYQPQHF.

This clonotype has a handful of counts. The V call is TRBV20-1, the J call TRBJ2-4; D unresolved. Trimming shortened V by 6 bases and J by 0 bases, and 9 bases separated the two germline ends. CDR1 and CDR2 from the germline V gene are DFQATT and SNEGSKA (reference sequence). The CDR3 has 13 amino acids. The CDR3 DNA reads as TGCAGTGCCAACAGCTTAGCCAAAAACATTCAGTACTTC. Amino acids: CSANSLAKNIQYF.

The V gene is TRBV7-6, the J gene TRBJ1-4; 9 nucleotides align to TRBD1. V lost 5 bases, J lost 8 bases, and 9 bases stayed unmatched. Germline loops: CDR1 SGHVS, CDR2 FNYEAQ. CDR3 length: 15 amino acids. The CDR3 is CASSPPGQGWEKLFF. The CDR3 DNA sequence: TGTGCCAGCAGCCCCCCGGGACAGGGTTGGGAAAAACTGTTTTTT.

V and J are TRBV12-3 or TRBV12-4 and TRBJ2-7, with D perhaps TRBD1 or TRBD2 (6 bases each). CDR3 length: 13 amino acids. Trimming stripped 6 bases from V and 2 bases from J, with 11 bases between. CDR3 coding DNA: TGTGCCAGCAGATCCGGGGGCCCCTACGAGCAGTACTTC. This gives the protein CASRSGGPYEQYF.

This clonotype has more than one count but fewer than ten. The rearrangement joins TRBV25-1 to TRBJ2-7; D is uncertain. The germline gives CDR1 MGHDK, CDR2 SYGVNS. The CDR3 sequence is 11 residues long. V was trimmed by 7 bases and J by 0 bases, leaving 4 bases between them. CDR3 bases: TGTGCCAGCATGGGCTCCTACGAGCAGTACTTC. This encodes CASMGSYEQYF.

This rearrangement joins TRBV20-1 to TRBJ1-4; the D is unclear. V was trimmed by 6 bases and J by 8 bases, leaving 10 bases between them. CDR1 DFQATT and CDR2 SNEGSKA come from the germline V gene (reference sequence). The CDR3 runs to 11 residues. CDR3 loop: CSASDWEKLFF. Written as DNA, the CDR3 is TGCAGTGCGTCTGACTGGGAAAAACTGTTTTTT.

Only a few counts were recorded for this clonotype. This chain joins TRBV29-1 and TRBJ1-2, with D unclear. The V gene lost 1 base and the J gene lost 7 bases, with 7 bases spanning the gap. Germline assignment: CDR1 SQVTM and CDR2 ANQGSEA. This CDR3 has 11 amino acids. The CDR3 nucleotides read TGCAGCGTTGAAGGGTACGGTGGCTACACCTTC. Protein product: CSVEGYGGYTF.

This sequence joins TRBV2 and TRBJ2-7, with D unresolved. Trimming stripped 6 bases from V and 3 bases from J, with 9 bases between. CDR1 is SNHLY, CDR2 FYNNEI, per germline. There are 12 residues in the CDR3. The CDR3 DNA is TGTGCCAGCAGGGCTGGGATCTACGAGCAGTACTTC. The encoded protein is CASRAGIYEQYF.

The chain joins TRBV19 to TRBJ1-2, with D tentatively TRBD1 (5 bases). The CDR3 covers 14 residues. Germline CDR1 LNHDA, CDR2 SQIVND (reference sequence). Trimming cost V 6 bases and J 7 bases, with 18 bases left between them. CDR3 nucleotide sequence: TGTGCCAGTAGCCCCCTAGGGGCCCCCGGTGGCTACACCTTC. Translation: CASSPLGAPGGYTF.

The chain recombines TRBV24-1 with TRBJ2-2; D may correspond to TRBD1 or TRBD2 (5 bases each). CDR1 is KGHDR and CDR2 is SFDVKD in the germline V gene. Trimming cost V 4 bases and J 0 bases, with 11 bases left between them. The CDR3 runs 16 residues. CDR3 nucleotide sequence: TGTGCCACCAGTGACACCGGGACGGCGAACACCGGGGAGCTGTTTTTT. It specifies CATSDTGTANTGELFF.

DNA of the CDR3: TGTGCCAGCAGCCTCCTAGCCCGGGGAACTAATGAAAAACTGTTTTTT. Residues: CASSLLARGTNEKLFF. The V gene is TRBV7-9, the J gene TRBJ1-4, with D hard to call. The germline V gene encodes CDR1 SEHNR and CDR2 FQNEAQ (reference sequence). V was trimmed by 5 bases and J by 1 base, leaving 14 bases between them. The CDR3 covers 16 residues.

The CDR3 loop reads CSASGLLSGNTIYF. The CDR3 bases are TGCAGTGCTAGCGGGCTGCTCTCTGGAAACACCATATATTTT. The chain uses TRBV20-1 and TRBJ1-3; the D is unclear. This CDR3 is built from 14 residues. Per germline, CDR1 DFQATT and CDR2 SNEGSKA (reference sequence). Trimming removed 3 bases from V and 0 bases from J, with 9 bases in between.

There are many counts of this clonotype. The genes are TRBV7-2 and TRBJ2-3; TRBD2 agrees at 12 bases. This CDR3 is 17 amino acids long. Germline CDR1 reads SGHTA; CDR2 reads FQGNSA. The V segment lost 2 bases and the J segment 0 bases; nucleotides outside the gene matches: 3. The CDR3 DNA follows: TGTGCCAGCAGCTTACTAGCGGGGGGGCCTAGCACAGATACGCAGTATTTT. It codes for CASSLLAGGPSTDTQYF.

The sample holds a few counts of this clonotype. CDR3 nucleotides: TGTGCCAGCAGGCCCGGGACTAGCGGGAGGCCCTACCTTCCCTACGAGCAGTACTTC. Amino acid sequence: CASRPGTSGRPYLPYEQYF. The gene calls are TRBV11-2 and TRBJ2-7; 15 nucleotides match TRBD2. CDR3 length: 19 residues. V lost 6 bases, J lost 2 bases, and 14 bases stayed unmatched. CDR1 and CDR2 from the germline V gene are SGHAT and FQNNGV.

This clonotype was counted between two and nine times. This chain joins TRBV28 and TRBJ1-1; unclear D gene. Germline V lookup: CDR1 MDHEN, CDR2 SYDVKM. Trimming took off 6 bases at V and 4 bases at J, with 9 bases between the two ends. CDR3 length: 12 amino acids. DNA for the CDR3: TGTGCCAGCAGCCGGGCTCGCACTGAAGCTTTCTTT. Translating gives CASSRARTEAFF.

CDR3 residues: CASTWTGVADTQYF. In DNA form, the CDR3 reads TGTGCCAGCACCTGGACAGGGGTTGCAGATACGCAGTATTTT. This rearrangement joins TRBV12-3 or TRBV12-4 to TRBJ2-3; 9 bases are shared with TRBD1. Trimming took 7 bases from V and 4 from J; bases not matched to a gene: 6. The CDR3 extends over 14 amino acids.

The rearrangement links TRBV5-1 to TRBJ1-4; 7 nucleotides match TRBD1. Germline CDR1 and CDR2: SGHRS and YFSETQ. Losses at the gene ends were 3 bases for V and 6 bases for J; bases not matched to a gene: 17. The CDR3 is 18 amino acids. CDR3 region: CASSSHPGQIRSDEKLFF. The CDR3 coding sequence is TGCGCCAGCAGCTCTCACCCGGGACAGATAAGGTCGGATGAAAAACTGTTTTTT.

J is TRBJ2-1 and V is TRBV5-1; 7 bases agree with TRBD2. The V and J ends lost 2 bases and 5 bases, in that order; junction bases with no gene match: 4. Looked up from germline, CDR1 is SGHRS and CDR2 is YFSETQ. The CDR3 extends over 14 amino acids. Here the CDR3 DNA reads TGCGCCAGCAGCTTCCCTAGCGGAGACAATGAGCAGTTCTTC. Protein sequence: CASSFPSGDNEQFF.

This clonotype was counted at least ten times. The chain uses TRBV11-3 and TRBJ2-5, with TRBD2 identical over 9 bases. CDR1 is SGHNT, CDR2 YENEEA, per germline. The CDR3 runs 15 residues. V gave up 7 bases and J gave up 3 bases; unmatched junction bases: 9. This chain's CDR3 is CASKDAGGGKETQYF. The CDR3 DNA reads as TGTGCCAGCAAAGACGCGGGAGGGGGGAAAGAGACCCAGTACTTC.

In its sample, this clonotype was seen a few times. As DNA, the CDR3 is TGTGCCACCTCCGGGTTCGACAAAACCTATGGCTACACCTTC. This encodes CATSGFDKTYGYTF. The chain recombines TRBV28 with TRBJ1-2, with D unresolved. The CDR3 sequence is 14 residues long. Germline CDR1 reads MDHEN; CDR2 reads SYDVKM. Deletions cut 10 bases from V and 4 bases from J, with 19 bases between.

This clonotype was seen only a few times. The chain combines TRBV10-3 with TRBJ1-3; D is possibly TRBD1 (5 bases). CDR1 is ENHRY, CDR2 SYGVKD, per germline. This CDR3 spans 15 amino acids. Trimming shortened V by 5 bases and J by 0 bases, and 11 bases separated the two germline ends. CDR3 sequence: CAISPGLNSGNTIYF. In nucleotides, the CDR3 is TGTGCCATCAGTCCGGGACTCAACTCTGGAAACACCATATATTTT.

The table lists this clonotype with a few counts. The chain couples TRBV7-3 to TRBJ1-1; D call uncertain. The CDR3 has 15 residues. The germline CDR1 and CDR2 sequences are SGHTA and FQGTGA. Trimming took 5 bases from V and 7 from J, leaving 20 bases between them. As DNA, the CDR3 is TGTGCCAGCAGCCTATCCTCTGCGGCGGTCCATGAAGCTTTCTTT. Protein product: CASSLSSAAVHEAFF.

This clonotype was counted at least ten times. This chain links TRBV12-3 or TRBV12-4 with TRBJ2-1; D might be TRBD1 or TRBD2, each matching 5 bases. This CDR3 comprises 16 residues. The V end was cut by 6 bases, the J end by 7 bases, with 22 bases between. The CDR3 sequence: CASRPPSRGRENEQFF. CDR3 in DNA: TGTGCCAGCAGGCCACCCTCGAGGGGACGGGAAAATGAGCAGTTCTTC.

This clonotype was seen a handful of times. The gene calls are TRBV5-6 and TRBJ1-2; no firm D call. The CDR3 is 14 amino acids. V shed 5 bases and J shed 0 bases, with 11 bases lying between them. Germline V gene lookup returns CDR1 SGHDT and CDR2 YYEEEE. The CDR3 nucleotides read TGTGCCAGCAGTTCTGACACCGCTAACTATGGCTACACCTTC. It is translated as CASSSDTANYGYTF.